This entry concerns a single T cell receptor beta chain. Per the original methods: Amplification with reference gene primers provided the estimates of nucleated cell counts. This table comes from immunoSEQ multiplex PCR, and its TCRdb copy is limited to in-frame clones, with some not included. The D gene and trimming were derived from the DNA, and the V and J assignments and clone size from that table. The profile covers 150,000 to 180,000 clones, with 65% to 90% appearing a single time and 9.5% to 13% taken by the ten largest. V gave up 4 bases and J gave up 3 bases; unmatched junction bases: 15. Germline V gene sequence: CDR1 SGHTA, CDR2 FQGTGA. The length of the CDR3 is 18 residues. The Seattle patients, enrolled during active infection, were followed longitudinally. The data were taken from a study of blood T cell repertoires in COVID-19. At the level of the study: Acute-phase and convalescent COVID-19 samples originated in the United States, Italy and Spain.

The chain employs TRBV7-3 and TRBJ2-1; 7 nucleotides align to TRBD1. Sequenced material: peripheral blood. This sequence originates from a woman aged 60-75 years with COVID-19, enrolled during active disease. The CDR3 loop reads CASSSGPPGTADYNEQFF. The CDR3 nucleotides are TGTGCCAGCAGCTCGGGCCCCCCCGGGACAGCGGACTACAATGAGCAGTTCTTC.